This T cell receptor (beta chain) derives from a study of OX40 agonist ivuxolimab in advanced cancers. For the study in its entirety: The costimulatory receptor OX40 (CD134) was targeted by ivuxolimab, a fully human IgG2 agonistic monoclonal antibody. The dose-escalation cohort was almost 85% male with a mean age of about 60 years, ranging from about 20 to 80. Peripheral TCRbeta sequencing aimed to test whether ivuxolimab altered TCR sequence diversity and caused clonal T-cell expansion. Of the 52 patients in dose escalation, 19 had hepatocellular carcinoma, about 15 had melanoma, 9 had renal cell carcinoma and 9 had head and neck cancer. The paper describes the monotherapy dose-escalation part (N ≈ 49 patients) of the phase I trial of ivuxolimab. Three dose-escalation patients achieved partial responses, one with hepatocellular carcinoma and two with cutaneous melanoma. Prior anti-PD-1, anti-PD-L1 or anti-CTLA-4 therapy was permitted, and 40% to 50% of dose-escalation patients had received checkpoint inhibitors. Intravenous ivuxolimab was administered to patients every 2 weeks at six dose levels: 0.01, 0.1, 0.3, 1.5, 3 and 10 mg/kg.

The germline V gene (reference sequence) specifies MNHEY as CDR1 and SMNVEV as CDR2. Taken from cysteine to phenylalanine, the CDR3 has 17 residues. This entry keeps only the CDR3 DNA: 51 bases, framed from base 1. Compared with germline, V lacks 3 bases and J lacks 1 base; bases without a gene match: 9. The trial excluded patients who had a history of autoimmune disease or who were on systemic immunosuppression. Peripheral blood for TCR sequencing was drawn from every dose cohort at baseline, at cycle 4 day 1 and at cycle 7 day 1. Samples were obtained from an open-label, multicenter, first-in-human phase I dose-escalation trial of ivuxolimab. Adults with locally advanced or metastatic melanoma, renal cell carcinoma, hepatocellular carcinoma or head and neck squamous cell carcinoma were enrolled in the trial. CD4+ and CD8+ T cells were sorted separately from peripheral blood before TCR sequencing.

Genomic DNA was extracted from sorted cells for sequencing of the TCRbeta CDR3 region. The immunoSEQ Assay was used to sequence the TCRbeta CDR3 regions. TCRdb retrieved this table from immuneACCESS and kept in-frame rearrangements only. Not all clones are present; in checked studies, unresolved V genes account for under half, and no reason is known for the remainder. This sample is represented by tens of thousands of clones; approximately 90% of them were singletons. The biggest ten clones account for over 9.5% of the sample. Summary of the overall study and its limitations: At doses of 0.1 to 3.0 mg/kg, clonal expansion of both CD4+ and CD8+ blood T cells was observed from baseline to week 6. In the 0.1-3.0 mg/kg groups, partial responders were among the patients with the lowest normalized peripheral clonal expansion, particularly in CD8+ T cells. Low levels of normalized T-cell clonal expansion were also seen in some patients who did not respond. After ivuxolimab, CD8+ T cells had more expanded clones than CD4+ T cells on average. Which antigens the clonally expanded peripheral T cells were specific for was not determined.

As to this clone: Its antigen is not yet known. The sample holds no much larger clone one base away, and base qualities are not on file.

This TCR was recovered from an adult with an advanced solid tumor such as melanoma, head and neck, liver or kidney cancer. The source material was CD4+ or CD8+ T cells sorted from blood, sampled in a trial of the OX40 agonist ivuxolimab. This sequence uses TRBV27 and TRBJ2-3; 8 junctional bases match TRBD2. The CDR3 amino acid sequence is: CASSLGWAGGRTDTQYF. The DNA reads TGTGCCAGCAGTTTGGGGTGGGCGGGGGGACGCACAGATACGCAGTATTTT.